This is a list of T cell receptor beta chains from one sample in a study of blood T cell repertoires in COVID-19. Profiling relied on immunoSEQ multiplex PCR, and the TCRdb table lists in-frame clones only, not all of them. Of 100,000 to 150,000 clones detected, approximately 86% appear once; the ten largest clones hold roughly 10%. The material sequenced was peripheral blood. Receptors originate from a woman in her 70s with COVID-19, enrolled during active disease. CDR3s include the opening cysteine and the closing phenylalanine or tryptophan. Fields, in order: J gene, CDR3 length, D gene, V gene, clone size, CDR3 DNA, CDR3 protein. D genes are given only for firm matches. Size is stated for part of the rows, as once, few or many counts, or as a class when the clone is expanded.

TRBJ1-5,15,TRBD1,TRBV28,once,TGTGCCAGCAGTTTAGAGGGGGCAGGCAATCAGCCCCAGCATTTT,CASSLEGAGNQPQHF
TRBJ1-2,14,TRBD1,TRBV7-9,once,TGTGCCAGCAGCTTTAGGACAGGTCCCTATGGCTACACCTTC,CASSFRTGPYGYTF
TRBJ1-3,14,TRBD1,TRBV2,few,TGTGCCAGCCAAAACAGGGGCTCTGGAAACACCATATATTTT,CASQNRGSGNTIYF
TRBJ1-1,13,.,TRBV12-3/TRBV12-4,few,TGTGCCAGCAGTTTAGGCAGGGTAGGAGAAGCTTTCTTT,CASSLGRVGEAFF
TRBJ1-2,14,TRBD1,TRBV7-2,.,TGTGCCAGCAGCTTAGCTTTGGGGACAGAGGGCTACACCTTC,CASSLALGTEGYTF
TRBJ2-1,13,TRBD1,TRBV28,.,TGTGCCAGCAGGCCCCAGGGGACAGGTGAGCAGTTCTTC,CASRPQGTGEQFF
TRBJ2-7,14,.,TRBV5-1,.,TGCGCCAGCAGCTCCCAGGGGTCCCCCTACGAGCAGTACTTC,CASSSQGSPYEQYF
TRBJ2-7,13,.,TRBV6-5,.,TGTGCCAGCAGTACAGGGAGCTTCTACGAGCAGTACTTC,CASSTGSFYEQYF
TRBJ1-5,16,.,TRBV5-6,.,TGTGCCAGCAGCTTGGGCGGGGCAGGAAGCAATCAGCCCCAGCATTTT,CASSLGGAGSNQPQHF
TRBJ1-1,15,.,TRBV18,.,TGTGCCAGCTCACAAAGGGTGCGGGAGGACACTGAAGCTTTCTTT,CASSQRVREDTEAFF
TRBJ2-2,14,TRBD1,TRBV2,.,TGTGCCAGCAGTCAGACAGGGTTCACCGGGGAGCTGTTTTTT,CASSQTGFTGELFF
TRBJ2-5,15,.,TRBV6-4,.,TGTGCCAGCAGTGACTGGACTCCCAGTAAGGAGACCCAGTACTTC,CASSDWTPSKETQYF
TRBJ1-5,14,TRBD1,TRBV6-6,.,TGTGCCAGCAACACAGGGGATAGCAATCAGCCCCAGCATTTT,CASNTGDSNQPQHF
TRBJ2-7,16,TRBD1,TRBV11-2,.,TGTGCCAGCAGCTTAGATCCGGGACAGGGATGGTACGAGCAGTACTTC,CASSLDPGQGWYEQYF
TRBJ2-7,16,TRBD2,TRBV4-1,.,TGCGCCAGCAGCCAAGATGTAGCGGGGGGCTCCTACGAGCAGTACTTC,CASSQDVAGGSYEQYF
TRBJ2-3,16,TRBD2,TRBV9,.,TGTGCCAGCAGCGAGATAGCGGGGGGGCCTATGGATACGCAGTATTTT,CASSEIAGGPMDTQYF
TRBJ1-5,13,.,TRBV29-1,.,TGCAGCGTTGAAACTGTTACCGGTCAGCCCCAGCATTTT,CSVETVTGQPQHF
TRBJ1-5,13,.,TRBV30,.,TGTGCCTGGAGTGCGGAGTCGGGTCAGCCCCAGCATTTT,CAWSAESGQPQHF
TRBJ1-6,14,.,TRBV19,.,TGTGCCAGTAGTACGGGATCTGGTAATTCACCCCTCCACTTT,CASSTGSGNSPLHF
TRBJ2-1,8,.,TRBV11-3,.,TGTGCCGGGGGCAGGCAGTTCTTC,CAGGRQFF
TRBJ1-1,11,TRBD1,TRBV29-1,.,TGCAAAGTACAGGGGGATTTTGAAGCTTTCTTT,CKVQGDFEAFF
TRBJ2-5,15,.,TRBV28,.,TGTGCCAGCAGCCCGGATTTAGCGGAACAAGAGACCCAGTACTTC,CASSPDLAEQETQYF
TRBJ1-1,14,TRBD1,TRBV7-9,.,TGTGCCAGCAGCCGATCGGGACAGTTACTTGAAGCTTTCTTT,CASSRSGQLLEAFF
TRBJ1-4,14,TRBD1,TRBV4-1,.,TGCGCCAGCAGCCAGGGACAGCTTAATGAAAAACTGTTTTTT,CASSQGQLNEKLFF
TRBJ1-6,13,.,TRBV9,.,TGTGCCAGCAGCGTGGCAGATAATTCACCCCTCCACTTT,CASSVADNSPLHF
TRBJ2-5,12,.,TRBV18,few,TGTGCCAGCTCCCCGTACCAAGAGACCCAGTACTTC,CASSPYQETQYF
TRBJ1-2,16,.,TRBV28,.,TGTGCCAGCAGTTTAACCCCACAGCTTGGTCGCTATGGCTACACCTTC,CASSLTPQLGRYGYTF
TRBJ1-2,13,TRBD1,TRBV27,.,TGTGCCAGCAGTGAACAGGGGGCGGGAGGCTACACCTTC,CASSEQGAGGYTF
TRBJ1-1,12,.,TRBV30,.,TGTGCCTGGAGTGTAGGAGCCCCTGAAGCTTTCTTT,CAWSVGAPEAFF
TRBJ2-7,15,TRBD1,TRBV2,.,TGTGCCAGCAGTGAAGCCGACAGGGCCTTAGGAGAGCAGTACTTC,CASSEADRALGEQYF
TRBJ1-4,17,TRBD1,TRBV5-1,.,TGCGCCAGCAGCTTGGGCCTGGACAGGGTGGCTAATGAAAAACTGTTTTTT,CASSLGLDRVANEKLFF
TRBJ2-1,15,.,TRBV30,once,TGTGCCTGGAGTGTAGGTAACAGGGACTACAATGAGCAGTTCTTC,CAWSVGNRDYNEQFF
TRBJ1-1,12,TRBD1,TRBV5-8,.,TGTGCCAGCAGCCAAGGGACAGTCGACGCTTTCTTT,CASSQGTVDAFF
TRBJ2-2,15,.,TRBV11-2,.,TGTGCCAGCAGCTTCGGACGGACTAACACCGGGGAGCTGTTTTTT,CASSFGRTNTGELFF
TRBJ1-1,15,.,TRBV5-1,.,TGCGCCAGCAGCCTAATCCGGGAGATGAACACTGAAGCTTTCTTT,CASSLIREMNTEAFF
TRBJ2-3,15,.,TRBV10-3,.,TGTGCCATCAGTGATGCCCCGGGGTTCCGAGATACGCAGTATTTT,CAISDAPGFRDTQYF
TRBJ2-7,14,TRBD2,TRBV6-6,once,TGTGCCAGCAGTTACGCGGGGGTTCCCTACGAGCAGTACTTC,CASSYAGVPYEQYF
TRBJ2-6,19,TRBD2,TRBV19,.,TGTGCCAGTAGTATTGGCATAGCGGGGGGCGACACTGGGGCCAACGTCCTGACTTTC,CASSIGIAGGDTGANVLTF
TRBJ2-6,15,TRBD1,TRBV3-1/TRBV3-2,.,TGTGCCAGCAGACGGACAGGCACTGGGGCCAACGTCCTGACTTTC,CASRRTGTGANVLTF
TRBJ1-6,12,.,TRBV28,.,TGTGCCAGCAGTGGCCCTGTGAAACCCCTCCACTTT,CASSGPVKPLHF
TRBJ1-3,16,.,TRBV18,.,TGTGCCGCCACCTCCCAACCGGGGGACTCTGGAAACACCATATATTTT,CAATSQPGDSGNTIYF
TRBJ2-2,18,TRBD1,TRBV15,.,TGTGCCACCACTTCTAACCAGGGGGCAGGGAGAAACACCGGGGAGCTGTTTTTT,CATTSNQGAGRNTGELFF